This TCR beta chain came from a study of T cells in Graves' hyperthyroidism and ophthalmopathy (dated by TCRdb to between 2018 and 2021). Context from the whole study: Peripheral blood samples were taken at initial diagnosis, before any treatment was given. In six Graves' hyperthyroidism patients, the study also compared T-cell repertoires from thyroid tissue with T-cell repertoires from blood. Prospective prediction of ophthalmopathy was tested in an independent validation cohort consisting of some 20 hyperthyroidism patients and around 16 patients who later progressed to ophthalmopathy. The 85 to 100 discovery patients were randomly split 7:3 into training and test sets. According to the paper, TCR Vbeta CDR3 sequencing was carried out on about 140 peripheral blood samples, which came from 40 to 45 ophthalmopathy, 70 to 80 hyperthyroidism and roughly 17 progressor patients. After sampling, hyperthyroidism patients received methimazole starting at 30 mg daily, and ophthalmopathy patients received high-dose intravenous methylprednisolone. A discovery cohort of roughly 100 patients, 43 with Graves' ophthalmopathy and approximately 57 with stable Graves' hyperthyroidism, was used to find distinguishing TCR V-J signatures. Summary of the overall study and its limitations: No statistical method was used to fix the sample size in advance, and group allocation was not hidden from the investigators. Most expanded thyroid clonotypes (frequency above 0.001) were also detected in blood, suggesting blood repertoires may reflect thyroid immune responses. A model built on a 13 V-J signature distinguished ophthalmopathy from stable hyperthyroidism, reaching roughly 88% sensitivity and around 81% specificity in cross-validation and 80%/75% in testing. In validation, the model predicted progression to ophthalmopathy with 60% to 71% sensitivity and over 72% specificity, a median of 6.5 months before onset.

In the case of this clonotype: The antigen it recognizes is unknown. No much larger clonotype is one base removed from it; base qualities were not supplied.

Ophthalmopathy patients had moderately to severely active disease, Clinical Activity Score of at least 3, NOSPECS grade of at least 4, and duration under 3 months. The study excluded patients with uncontrolled infections, other autoimmune diseases, pregnancy or lactation. Diagnoses were established on the basis of clinical symptoms, serum thyroxine and TRAb, thyroid ultrasound, and orbital computed tomography. PBMCs were isolated from approximately 10 ml of fresh peripheral blood by Ficoll-Paque density gradient centrifugation. Total RNA was extracted with Trizol reagent, and quality was checked on an Agilent 2100 Bioanalyzer. Amplification of TCR beta CDR3 regions was carried out from RNA transcripts. The first round of RT-PCR for the TCR CDR3 was performed with the HTBI primer set and the Qiagen OneStep RT-PCR kit. The libraries were constructed in a second round of multiplex PCR and then size-selected and purified. Sequencing of the libraries was done on an Illumina HiSeq2000 using paired-end 100 bp reads. From the authors' description of their analysis: SOAPnuke was used to process the raw data, throwing out any read that contained adapters or uncalled bases, had a mean Phred below 15, or lacked an exact constant-primer or identifier match. COPE v1.2.5 was used to merge high-quality paired reads, and clonotypes were defined as unique nucleotide sequences. MiTCR v1.1 was used to align the clonotypes against IMGT TRBV, TRBD and TRBJ reference segments. The analysis was restricted to V-J combinations with a frequency above 0.0001, which together covered 99.2% of the repertoires. The TCS score was defined as F50 (clonal expansion) divided by E x V (chaos), with BLOSUM62-based TCRdist calculated between CDR3 peptides within each V-J. Welch's t-statistics and random forest reduced 500 to 550 V-J features to roughly 13, which were used in a naive Bayes classifier (R e1071). TCRdb took the public reads, trimmed them with fastp at Q25, ran MiXCR for clone calling and kept in-frame beta chains. A single entry per CDR3 protein holds the most common genes and DNA from its merged rows. The V and J calls follow TCRdb's processing rather than the paper's. For this sample the table gives approximately 400,000 distinct CDR3 sequences, of which over 12% were detected only once. The ten top clones hold 28% of the sample.

The sequence derives from a man aged 45-65 years with Graves' ophthalmopathy. Sequencing input: blood.

The bases read TGCGCCAGCAGCTTGTTTCAGGGTGGTTCCTCCTACAATGAGCAGTTCTTC. Translated, this is CASSLFQGGSSYNEQFF. The chain couples TRBV5-1 to TRBJ2-1, with TRBD1 as a weak D call on 5 bases. The junction carries 14 bases between V and J, which are trimmed by 1 base and 0 bases respectively. From the cysteine through the phenylalanine, the CDR3 covers 17 amino acids. CDR3 DNA only is kept here, 51 bases in frame from base 1. The CDR1 and CDR2 encoded by the germline V gene are SGHRS and YFSETQ.